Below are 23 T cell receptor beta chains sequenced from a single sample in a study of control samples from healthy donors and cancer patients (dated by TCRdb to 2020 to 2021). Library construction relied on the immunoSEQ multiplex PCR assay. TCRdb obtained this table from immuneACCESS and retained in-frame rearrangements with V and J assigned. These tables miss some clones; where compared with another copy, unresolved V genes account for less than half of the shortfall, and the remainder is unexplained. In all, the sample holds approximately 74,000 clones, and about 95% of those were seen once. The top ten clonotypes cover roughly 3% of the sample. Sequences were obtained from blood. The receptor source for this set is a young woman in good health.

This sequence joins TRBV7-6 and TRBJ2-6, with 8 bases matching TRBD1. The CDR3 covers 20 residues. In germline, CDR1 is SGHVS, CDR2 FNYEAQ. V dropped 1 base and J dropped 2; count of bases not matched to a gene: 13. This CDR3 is CASSLGDRRYTMTGANVLTF. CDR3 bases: TGTGCCAGCAGCTTAGGGGACAGGAGGTACACGATGACTGGGGCCAACGTCCTGACTTTC.

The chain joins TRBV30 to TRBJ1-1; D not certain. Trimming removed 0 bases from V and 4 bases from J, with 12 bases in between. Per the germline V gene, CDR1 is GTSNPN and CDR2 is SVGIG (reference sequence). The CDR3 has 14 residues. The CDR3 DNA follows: TGTGCCTGGAGTGTCGGAATCCCGGGCACTGAAGCTTTCTTT. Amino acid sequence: CAWSVGIPGTEAFF. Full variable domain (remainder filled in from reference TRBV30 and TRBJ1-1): SQTIHQWPATLVQPVGSPLSLECTVEGTSNPNLYWYRQAAGRGLQLLFYSVGIGQISSEVPQNLSASRPQDRQFILSSKKLLLSDSGFYLCAWSVGIPGTEAFFGQGTRLTVV.

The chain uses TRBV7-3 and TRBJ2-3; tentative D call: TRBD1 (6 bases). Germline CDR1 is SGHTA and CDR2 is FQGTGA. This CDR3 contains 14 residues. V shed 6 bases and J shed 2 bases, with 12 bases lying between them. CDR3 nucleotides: TGTGCCAGCAGAGCAACAGGGTACACAGATACGCAGTATTTT. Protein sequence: CASRATGYTDTQYF.

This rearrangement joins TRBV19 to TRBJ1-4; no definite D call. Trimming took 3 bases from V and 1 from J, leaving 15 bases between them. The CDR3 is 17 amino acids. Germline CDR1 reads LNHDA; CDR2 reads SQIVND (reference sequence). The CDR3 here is CASSISNSGGTNEKLFF. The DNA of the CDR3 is TGTGCCAGTAGTATTTCAAACTCGGGCGGAACTAATGAAAAACTGTTTTTT.

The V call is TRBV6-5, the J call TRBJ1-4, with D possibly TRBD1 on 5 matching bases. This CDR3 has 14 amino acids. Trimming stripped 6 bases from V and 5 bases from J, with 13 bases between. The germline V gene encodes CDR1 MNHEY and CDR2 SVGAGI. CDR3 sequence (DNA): TGTGCCAGCAGGGACGGGGGTTGGAATGAAAAACTGTTTTTT. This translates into CASRDGGWNEKLFF.

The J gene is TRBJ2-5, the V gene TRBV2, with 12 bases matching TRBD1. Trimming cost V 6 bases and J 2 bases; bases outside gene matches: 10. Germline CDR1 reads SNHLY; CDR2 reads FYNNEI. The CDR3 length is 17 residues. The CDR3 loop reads CASRQGQGALVQETQYF. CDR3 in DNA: TGTGCCAGCAGGCAGGGACAGGGGGCTTTGGTACAAGAGACCCAGTACTTC. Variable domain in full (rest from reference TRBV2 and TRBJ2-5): EPEVTQTPSHQVTQMGQEVILRCVPISNHLYFYWYRQILGQKVEFLVSFYNNEISEKSEIFDDQFSVERPDGSNFTLKIRSTKLEDSAMYFCASRQGQGALVQETQYFGPGTRLLVL.

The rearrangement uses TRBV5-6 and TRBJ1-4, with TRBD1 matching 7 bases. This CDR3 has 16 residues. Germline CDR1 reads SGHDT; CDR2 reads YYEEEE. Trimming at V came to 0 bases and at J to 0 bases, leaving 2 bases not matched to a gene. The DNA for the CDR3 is TGTGCCAGCAGCTTGGTTCAGGGGGCAACTAATGAAAAACTGTTTTTT. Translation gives CASSLVQGATNEKLFF.

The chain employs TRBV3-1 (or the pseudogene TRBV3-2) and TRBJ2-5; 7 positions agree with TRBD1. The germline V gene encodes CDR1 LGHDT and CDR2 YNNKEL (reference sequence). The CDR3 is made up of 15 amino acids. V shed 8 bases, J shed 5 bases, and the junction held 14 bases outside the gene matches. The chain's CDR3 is CASSQGVGAWETQYF. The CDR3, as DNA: TGTGCCAGCTCGCAGGGGGTGGGGGCCTGGGAGACCCAGTACTTC.

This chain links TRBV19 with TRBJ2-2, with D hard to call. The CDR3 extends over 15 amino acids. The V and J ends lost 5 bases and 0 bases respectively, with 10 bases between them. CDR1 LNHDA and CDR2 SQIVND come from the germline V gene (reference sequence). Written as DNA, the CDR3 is TGTGCCAGTAGTCTAGGCTATGCGAACACCGGGGAGCTGTTTTTT. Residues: CASSLGYANTGELFF.

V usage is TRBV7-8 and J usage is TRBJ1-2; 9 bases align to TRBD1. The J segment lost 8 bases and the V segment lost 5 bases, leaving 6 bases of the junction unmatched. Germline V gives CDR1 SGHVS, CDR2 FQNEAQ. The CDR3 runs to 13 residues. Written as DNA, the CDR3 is TGTGCCAGCAGCCCCGGGACAGGGTACGGCTACACCTTC. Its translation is CASSPGTGYGYTF. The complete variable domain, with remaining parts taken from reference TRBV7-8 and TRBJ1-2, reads GAGVSQSPRYKVAKRGQDVALRCDPISGHVSLFWYQQALGQGPEFLTYFQNEAQLDKSGLPSDRFFAERPEGSVSTLKIQRTQQEDSAVYLCASSPGTGYGYTFGSGTRLTVV.

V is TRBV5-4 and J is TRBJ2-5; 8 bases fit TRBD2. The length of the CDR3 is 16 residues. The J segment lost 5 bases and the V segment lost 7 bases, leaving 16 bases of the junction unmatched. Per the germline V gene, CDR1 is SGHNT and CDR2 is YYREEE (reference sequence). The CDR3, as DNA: TGTGCCAGCGAGGTAGGGAGCGGGGGCCCAATCGAGACCCAGTACTTC. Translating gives CASEVGSGGPIETQYF.

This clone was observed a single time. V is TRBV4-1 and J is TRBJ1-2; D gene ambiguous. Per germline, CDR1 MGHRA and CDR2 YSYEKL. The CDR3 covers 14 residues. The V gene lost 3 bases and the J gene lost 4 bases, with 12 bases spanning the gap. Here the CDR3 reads CASSHNDASYGYTF. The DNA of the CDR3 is TGCGCCAGCAGCCATAATGACGCTAGCTATGGCTACACCTTC.

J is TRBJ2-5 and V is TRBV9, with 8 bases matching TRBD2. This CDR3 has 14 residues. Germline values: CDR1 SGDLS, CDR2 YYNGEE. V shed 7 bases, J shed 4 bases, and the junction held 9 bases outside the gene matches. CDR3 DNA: TGTGCCAGCCGCGGGGCCGGGGGGGGAGAGACCCAGTACTTC. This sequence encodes CASRGAGGGETQYF.

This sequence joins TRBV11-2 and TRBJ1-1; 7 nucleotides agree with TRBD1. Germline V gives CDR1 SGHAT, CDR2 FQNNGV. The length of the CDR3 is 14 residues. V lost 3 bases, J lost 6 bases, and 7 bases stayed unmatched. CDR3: CASSFDREVSEAFF. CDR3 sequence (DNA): TGTGCCAGCAGCTTCGACAGGGAGGTTTCTGAAGCTTTCTTT.

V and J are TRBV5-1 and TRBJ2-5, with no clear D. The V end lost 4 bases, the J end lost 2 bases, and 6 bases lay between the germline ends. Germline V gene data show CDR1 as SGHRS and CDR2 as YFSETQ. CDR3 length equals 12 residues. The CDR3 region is CASSREQETQYF. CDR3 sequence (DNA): TGCGCCAGCAGCAGAGAGCAAGAGACCCAGTACTTC. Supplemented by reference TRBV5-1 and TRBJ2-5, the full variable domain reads KAGVTQTPRYLIKTRGQQVTLSCSPISGHRSVSWYQQTPGQGLQFLFEYFSETQRNKGNFPGRFSGRQFSNSRSEMNVSTLELGDSALYLCASSREQETQYFGPGTRLLVL.

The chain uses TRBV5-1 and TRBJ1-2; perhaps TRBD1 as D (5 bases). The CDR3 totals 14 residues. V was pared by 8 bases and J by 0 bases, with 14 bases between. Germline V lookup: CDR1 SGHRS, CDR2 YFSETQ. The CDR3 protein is CASRRGVANYGYTF. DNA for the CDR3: TGCGCCAGTCGGAGAGGGGTGGCTAACTATGGCTACACCTTC.

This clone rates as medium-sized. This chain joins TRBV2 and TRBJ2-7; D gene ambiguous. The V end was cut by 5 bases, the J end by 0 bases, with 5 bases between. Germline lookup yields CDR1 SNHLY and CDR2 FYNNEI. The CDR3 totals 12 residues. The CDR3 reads CASSWSSYEQYV. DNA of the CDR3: TGTGCCAGCAGTTGGAGCTCCTACGAGCAGTACGTC.

CDR3 amino acids: CASSFLGASEQYF. CDR3 DNA: TGTGCCAGCAGTTTTCTGGGGGCTAGCGAGCAGTACTTC. The J gene is TRBJ2-7, the V gene TRBV12-3 or TRBV12-4, with a weak D call TRBD1 (6 bases). CDR3 length: 13 amino acids. V shed 3 bases and J shed 6 bases, with 12 bases lying between them.

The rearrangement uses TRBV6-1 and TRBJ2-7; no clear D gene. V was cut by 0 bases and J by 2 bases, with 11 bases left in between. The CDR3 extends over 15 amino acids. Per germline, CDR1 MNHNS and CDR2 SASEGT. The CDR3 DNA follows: TGTGCCAGCAGTGAAGCGATAACAGCTGCCTACGAGCAGTACGTC. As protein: CASSEAITAAYEQYV.

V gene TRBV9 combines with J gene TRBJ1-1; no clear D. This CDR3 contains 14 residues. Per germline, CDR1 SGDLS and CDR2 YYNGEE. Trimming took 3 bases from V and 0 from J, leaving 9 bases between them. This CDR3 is CASSATPLNTEAFF. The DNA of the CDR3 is TGTGCCAGCAGCGCAACACCCCTGAACACTGAAGCTTTCTTT.

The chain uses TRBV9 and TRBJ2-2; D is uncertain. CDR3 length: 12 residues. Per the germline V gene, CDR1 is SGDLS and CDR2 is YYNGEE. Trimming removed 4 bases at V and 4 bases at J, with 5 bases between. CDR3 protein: CASSIGTGELFF. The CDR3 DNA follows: TGTGCCAGCAGCATCGGCACCGGGGAGCTGTTTTTT. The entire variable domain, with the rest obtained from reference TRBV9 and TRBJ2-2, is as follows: DSGVTQTPKHLITATGQRVTLRCSPRSGDLSVYWYQQSLDQGLQFLIQYYNGEERAKGNILERFSAQQFPDLHSELNLSSLELGDSALYFCASSIGTGELFFGEGSRLTVL.

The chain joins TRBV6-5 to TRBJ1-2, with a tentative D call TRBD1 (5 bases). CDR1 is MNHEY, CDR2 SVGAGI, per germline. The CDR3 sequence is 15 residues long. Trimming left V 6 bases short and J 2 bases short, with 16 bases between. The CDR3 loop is CASSEIGGYNYGYTF. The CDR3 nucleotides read TGTGCCAGCAGCGAGATTGGGGGGTACAACTATGGCTACACCTTC.

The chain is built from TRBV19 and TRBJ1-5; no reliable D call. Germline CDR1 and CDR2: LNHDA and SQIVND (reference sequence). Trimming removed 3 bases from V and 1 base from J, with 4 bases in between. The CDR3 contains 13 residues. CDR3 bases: TGTGCCAGTAGTATGTTCAGCAATCAGCCCCAGCATTTT. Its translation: CASSMFSNQPQHF.